This T cell receptor beta chain comes out of a study of early T cells in non-severe SARS-CoV-2 infection. About the study: Chains were not paired, and sequencing was done on bulk RNA from unsorted whole blood.

With 6 bases clipped from V and 3 bases from J, the junction kept 8 bases outside the gene matches. This CDR3 is 15 amino acids long. A single record per CDR3 protein comes from TCRdb applying MiXCR to the 5' RACE reads. The sample carries 45,000 to 55,000 distinct CDR3 sequences, about 13% recorded once. The sequence was obtained from an adult who was a healthcare worker with PCR-confirmed SARS-CoV-2 infection or an uninfected control (not recorded which). What was sequenced was whole blood. The rearrangement links TRBV12-3 or TRBV12-4 to TRBJ1-5; 7 positions match TRBD1. CDR3 nucleotides: TGTGCCAGCAGCATAGGGCAGGGGGTCAATCAGCCCCAGCATTTT. The encoded protein is CASSIGQGVNQPQHF.